One and the same sample provided the 4 T cell receptor beta chains below, sequenced in a study of shared clonotypes between healthy human individuals. Generated by immunoSEQ multiplex PCR, the TCRdb table keeps only in-frame clones and is missing some. The repertoire has 500,000 or so clones, approximately 95% of them found once; the top ten carry around 0.067%. Sample: naive CD4+ T cells sorted from blood. Documented subset: CD45RA+ positively selected. All receptors come from a woman aged 30 to 39 in good health.

This sequence joins TRBV6-5 and TRBJ2-1; no reliable D call. The V gene's germline CDR1 is MNHEY and CDR2 SVGAGI. The germline V and J ends were trimmed by 0 bases and 5 bases, with 8 bases remaining between them. This CDR3 is built from 14 residues. This CDR3 reads CASSYSYYNNEQFF. CDR3 nucleotide sequence: TGTGCCAGCAGTTACTCCTACTACAACAATGAGCAGTTCTTC.

The rearrangement joins TRBV2 to TRBJ2-7, with TRBD1 identical over 12 bases. The CDR3 extends over 14 amino acids. The V gene's germline CDR1 is SNHLY and CDR2 FYNNEI. With 7 bases clipped from V and 4 bases from J, the junction kept 5 bases outside the gene matches. The DNA of the CDR3 is TGTGCCAGCACCCAGGGACAGGGGGCTTACGAGCAGTACTTC. Protein sequence: CASTQGQGAYEQYF. The full variable domain, rest sourced from reference TRBV2 and TRBJ2-7, is EPEVTQTPSHQVTQMGQEVILRCVPISNHLYFYWYRQILGQKVEFLVSFYNNEISEKSEIFDDQFSVERPDGSNFTLKIRSTKLEDSAMYFCASTQGQGAYEQYFGPGTRLTVT.

This chain uses TRBV28 with TRBJ1-1, with 10 bases matching TRBD1. Germline loops: CDR1 MDHEN, CDR2 SYDVKM. The CDR3 is 18 amino acids. J lost 1 base, V lost 2 bases, and 10 bases had no gene match. This CDR3 is CASSLGDRGFFQNTEAFF. DNA of the CDR3: TGTGCCAGCAGTTTAGGGGACAGGGGATTTTTTCAGAACACTGAAGCTTTCTTT.

About this clone: Other DNA sequences in the same sample also yield this CDR3. The chain uses TRBV5-1 and TRBJ2-5; D is unresolved. The CDR3 is 13 amino acids. The V and J ends lost 0 bases and 2 bases respectively, with 5 bases between them. The germline gives CDR1 SGHRS, CDR2 YFSETQ. CDR3 region: CASSLEGQETQYF. The CDR3 bases are TGCGCCAGCAGCTTGGAGGGACAAGAGACCCAGTACTTC. Drawing the rest from reference TRBV5-1 and TRBJ2-5, the complete variable domain is KAGVTQTPRYLIKTRGQQVTLSCSPISGHRSVSWYQQTPGQGLQFLFEYFSETQRNKGNFPGRFSGRQFSNSRSEMNVSTLELGDSALYLCASSLEGQETQYFGPGTRLLVL.